A selection of T cell receptor beta chains follows, all from one sample in a study of blood T cell repertoires in COVID-19. Profiling relied on immunoSEQ multiplex PCR, and the TCRdb table lists in-frame clones only, not all of them. This table holds roughly 200,000 clones, over 75% found once. Source material: PBMCs or T cells enriched from blood (not recorded which). Source of these receptors: a young man in a cohort exposed to, infected with or recovered from COVID-19 (not recorded which). CDR3s include the opening cysteine and the closing phenylalanine or tryptophan. The order of the fields is J gene, clone size, V gene, D gene, CDR3 protein, CDR3 DNA. A D gene is named only where the DNA matches it firmly. Only some rows state a clone size, as once, few, many or a class for expanded clones.

J: TRBJ1-2; size: -; V: TRBV4-3; D: TRBD1; CDR3: CASSQDLGRGPYGYTF; DNA: TGCGCCAGCAGCCAAGATCTCGGCAGGGGGCCCTATGGCTACACCTTC
J: TRBJ1-5; size: -; V: TRBV19; D: TRBD1; CDR3: CASSSYRDRGQPQHF; DNA: TGTGCCAGTAGTTCATATAGGGACAGGGGACAGCCCCAGCATTTT
J: TRBJ1-5; size: -; V: TRBV7-8; D: -; CDR3: CASSLEVLGAGEPQHF; DNA: TGTGCCAGCAGCTTAGAAGTATTGGGGGCGGGGGAGCCCCAGCATTTT
J: TRBJ2-1; size: -; V: TRBV20-1; D: -; CDR3: CSAVSGLVQFF; DNA: TGCAGTGCTGTCTCGGGATTAGTGCAGTTCTTC
J: TRBJ1-1; size: -; V: TRBV28; D: -; CDR3: CASHKFGLNTEAFF; DNA: TGTGCCAGCCACAAGTTTGGGCTAAACACTGAAGCTTTCTTT
J: TRBJ2-3; size: -; V: TRBV10-1; D: TRBD2; CDR3: CASSENTAGAQYF; DNA: TGCGCCAGCAGTGAGAATACGGCGGGGGCGCAGTATTTT
J: TRBJ2-1; size: -; V: TRBV6-5; D: -; CDR3: CASSTGTSIINEQFF; DNA: TGTGCCAGCAGTACCGGGACTTCGATAATAAATGAGCAGTTCTTC
J: TRBJ2-5; size: -; V: TRBV5-1; D: -; CDR3: CASSLPSGNQETQYF; DNA: TGCGCCAGCAGCTTGCCTTCGGGGAACCAAGAGACCCAGTACTTC
J: TRBJ2-3; size: -; V: TRBV7-3; D: TRBD2; CDR3: CASSLDEAGGTDTQYF; DNA: TGTGCCAGCAGCTTAGACGAAGCGGGAGGCACAGATACGCAGTATTTT
J: TRBJ1-2; size: -; V: TRBV9; D: -; CDR3: CASSADGRGGGKDYGYTF; DNA: TGTGCCAGCAGCGCCGACGGGAGGGGAGGGGGTAAGGACTATGGCTACACCTTC
J: TRBJ2-4; size: -; V: TRBV28; D: TRBD2; CDR3: CASRPGGLAKNIQYF; DNA: TGTGCCAGCAGACCGGGGGGACTAGCCAAAAACATTCAGTACTTC
J: TRBJ2-2; size: few; V: TRBV7-9; D: TRBD1; CDR3: CASSLPGTGNTGELFF; DNA: TGTGCCAGCAGCCTACCCGGGACAGGGAACACCGGGGAGCTGTTTTTT
J: TRBJ1-5; size: -; V: TRBV19; D: -; CDR3: CASRGVATNQPQHF; DNA: TGTGCCAGTAGAGGGGTCGCGACCAATCAGCCCCAGCATTTT
J: TRBJ2-7; size: -; V: TRBV28; D: TRBD2; CDR3: CASSLRTSGILTYEQYF; DNA: TGTGCCAGCAGTTTGCGGACTAGCGGGATTTTAACCTACGAGCAGTACTTC
J: TRBJ2-1; size: -; V: TRBV2; D: TRBD2; CDR3: CASFRGGENEQFF; DNA: TGTGCCTCATTTAGGGGAGGGGAGAATGAGCAGTTCTTC
J: TRBJ1-1; size: -; V: TRBV28; D: TRBD1; CDR3: CASSSTGVEAFF; DNA: TGTGCCAGCAGCTCTACAGGGGTTGAAGCTTTCTTT
J: TRBJ2-6; size: few; V: TRBV2; D: TRBD1; CDR3: CASSDRGHAAGANVLTF; DNA: TGTGCCAGCAGTGACAGGGGGCACGCGGCTGGGGCCAACGTCCTGACTTTC
J: TRBJ2-1; size: -; V: TRBV9; D: -; CDR3: CASSADEGRGANEQFF; DNA: TGTGCCAGCAGCGCAGACGAAGGACGGGGGGCCAATGAGCAGTTCTTC
J: TRBJ1-1; size: -; V: TRBV2; D: TRBD1; CDR3: CASSHMDRGTNTEAFF; DNA: TGTGCCAGCAGTCACATGGACAGGGGCACGAACACTGAAGCTTTCTTT
J: TRBJ2-2; size: once; V: TRBV27; D: TRBD2; CDR3: CASSLSGGRADTGELFF; DNA: TGTGCCAGCAGTTTAAGCGGCGGGAGGGCGGACACCGGGGAGCTGTTTTTT
J: TRBJ2-3; size: -; V: TRBV28; D: TRBD1; CDR3: CASSWGLTGGTDTQYF; DNA: TGTGCCAGCAGTTGGGGCCTCACAGGGGGCACAGATACGCAGTATTTT
J: TRBJ2-1; size: -; V: TRBV7-9; D: TRBD1; CDR3: CASSSQWDRGIPYNEQFF; DNA: TGTGCCAGCAGCTCACAATGGGACAGGGGGATCCCCTACAATGAGCAGTTCTTC
J: TRBJ1-4; size: -; V: TRBV14; D: -; CDR3: CASSRTRSPYPNEKLFF; DNA: TGTGCCAGCAGCCGGACACGGAGTCCGTACCCTAATGAAAAACTGTTTTTT
J: TRBJ2-3; size: few; V: TRBV13; D: -; CDR3: CASSLDLRAADTQYF; DNA: TGTGCCAGCAGCTTAGACCTGCGGGCGGCAGATACGCAGTATTTT
J: TRBJ1-1; size: -; V: TRBV19; D: TRBD1; CDR3: CASKTRTGVDVGTEAFF; DNA: TGTGCCAGTAAAACCCGGACAGGGGTGGATGTTGGCACTGAAGCTTTCTTT
J: TRBJ1-5; size: -; V: TRBV5-1; D: -; CDR3: CASSGGGNQPQHF; DNA: TGCGCCAGCAGCGGCGGGGGCAATCAGCCCCAGCATTTT
J: TRBJ2-1; size: -; V: TRBV21-1; D: -; CDR3: CASGPSGYNEQFF; DNA: TGTGCCAGCGGTCCTAGCGGTTACAATGAGCAGTTCTTC
J: TRBJ1-2; size: -; V: TRBV11-2; D: TRBD1; CDR3: CASSLNNLGQRVYGYTF; DNA: TGTGCCAGCAGCTTAAACAATTTGGGACAGAGAGTTTATGGCTACACCTTC
J: TRBJ1-4; size: -; V: TRBV19; D: TRBD1; CDR3: CASRPQGATNEKLFF; DNA: TGTGCCAGTAGACCACAGGGGGCGACTAATGAAAAACTGTTTTTT
J: TRBJ2-3; size: -; V: TRBV7-2; D: TRBD1; CDR3: CASSPPGQGLHF; DNA: TGTGCCAGCAGCCCACCGGGACAGGGATTACATTTT
J: TRBJ2-7; size: few; V: TRBV12-2; D: -; CDR3: CASRFSTAIAGVESYEQYF; DNA: TGTGCAAGTCGCTTCTCAACTGCTATAGCGGGAGTGGAATCCTACGAGCAGTACTTC
J: TRBJ2-1; size: -; V: TRBV15; D: -; CDR3: CATSRDVEPRNEQFF; DNA: TGTGCCACCAGCAGAGATGTGGAGCCACGCAATGAGCAGTTCTTC
J: TRBJ2-7; size: -; V: TRBV19; D: TRBD2; CDR3: CASRTLAGGLDEQYF; DNA: TGTGCCAGTAGAACACTAGCGGGAGGGCTCGACGAGCAGTACTTC
J: TRBJ2-7; size: -; V: TRBV15; D: -; CDR3: CATSRIPHRGEQYF; DNA: TGTGCCACCAGCAGAATCCCTCACCGGGGGGAGCAGTACTTC
J: TRBJ2-1; size: few; V: TRBV7-9; D: TRBD2; CDR3: CASSPGRGEFF; DNA: TGTGCCAGCAGCCCAGGGCGGGGGGAGTTCTTC
J: TRBJ2-1; size: -; V: TRBV15; D: TRBD2; CDR3: CATSRTSGIYNEQFF; DNA: TGTGCCACCAGCAGGACTAGCGGGATCTACAATGAGCAGTTCTTC
J: TRBJ2-1; size: once; V: TRBV6-5; D: TRBD2; CDR3: CASSYTSGSNNEQFF; DNA: TGTGCCAGCAGTTACACTAGCGGCTCAAACAATGAGCAGTTCTTC
J: TRBJ2-1; size: -; V: TRBV27; D: -; CDR3: CASSLGWSANNEQFF; DNA: TGTGCCAGCAGCCTCGGGTGGTCGGCTAACAATGAGCAGTTCTTC
J: TRBJ1-5; size: -; V: TRBV10-3; D: -; CDR3: CAIRSREGQPQHF; DNA: TGTGCCATCAGAAGCAGGGAGGGCCAGCCCCAGCATTTT
J: TRBJ2-5; size: -; V: TRBV6-5; D: -; CDR3: CASSYSRGAATQYF; DNA: TGTGCCAGCAGTTACTCTCGGGGGGCAGCGACCCAGTACTTC
J: TRBJ2-7; size: -; V: TRBV19; D: -; CDR3: CASSASQGTYEQYF; DNA: TGTGCCAGTAGTGCTTCCCAGGGGACCTACGAGCAGTACTTC
J: TRBJ1-2; size: -; V: TRBV5-8; D: TRBD1; CDR3: CASRLTGGDYGYTF; DNA: TGTGCCAGCCGCCTTACAGGGGGGGACTATGGCTACACCTTC
J: TRBJ1-4; size: -; V: TRBV7-8; D: -; CDR3: CASSLAWRRLNEKLFF; DNA: TGTGCCAGCAGCTTAGCGTGGAGGAGACTTAATGAAAAACTGTTTTTT
J: TRBJ1-5; size: -; V: TRBV7-2; D: TRBD1; CDR3: CASSLRVGTEGSQPQHF; DNA: TGTGCCAGCAGCTTACGAGTCGGGACAGAAGGTAGTCAGCCCCAGCATTTT
J: TRBJ2-6; size: -; V: TRBV9; D: -; CDR3: CASSAQGLKSSGANVLTF; DNA: TGTGCCAGCAGCGCGCAGGGGTTAAAGAGCTCTGGGGCCAACGTCCTGACTTTC
J: TRBJ1-5; size: -; V: TRBV7-2; D: -; CDR3: CASSPFSSTNQPQHF; DNA: TGTGCCAGCAGCCCTTTTTCGAGTACCAATCAGCCCCAGCATTTT
J: TRBJ2-2; size: -; V: TRBV5-4; D: -; CDR3: CASSLGHTGELFF; DNA: TGTGCCAGCAGCTTGGGGCACACCGGGGAGCTGTTTTTT
J: TRBJ1-4; size: -; V: TRBV12-3/TRBV12-4; D: -; CDR3: CASSLNEKLFF; DNA: TGTGCCAGCAGTCTTAATGAAAAACTGTTTTTT
J: TRBJ1-2; size: -; V: TRBV7-2; D: TRBD1; CDR3: CASSLNLPLRGRLDYGYTF; DNA: TGTGCCAGCAGCTTAAATCTCCCACTCAGGGGGCGCCTAGACTATGGCTACACCTTC
J: TRBJ1-3; size: -; V: TRBV9; D: -; CDR3: CASSVASGTIGNTIYF; DNA: TGTGCCAGCAGCGTAGCTTCCGGGACAATTGGAAACACCATATATTTT
J: TRBJ2-7; size: -; V: TRBV7-2; D: TRBD2; CDR3: CASSWPGTSGRASYEQYF; DNA: TGTGCCAGCAGCTGGCCCGGGACTAGCGGGAGGGCCTCATACGAGCAGTACTTC
J: TRBJ2-5; size: once; V: TRBV18; D: TRBD1; CDR3: CASSPQRDRGETQYF; DNA: TGTGCCAGCTCACCACAACGGGACAGGGGAGAGACCCAGTACTTC
J: TRBJ2-7; size: few; V: TRBV19; D: TRBD2; CDR3: CASNTSGFAYEQYF; DNA: TGTGCCAGCAACACTAGCGGATTCGCCTACGAGCAGTACTTC
J: TRBJ2-5; size: -; V: TRBV5-1; D: TRBD1; CDR3: CASSSEDRGQETQYF; DNA: TGCGCCAGCAGCTCCGAGGACAGGGGCCAAGAGACCCAGTACTTC